These 2 T cell receptor beta chains were all obtained from the same sample, sequenced in a study of cytomegalovirus exposure and HLA in healthy donors. Use of 60 Vbeta and 13 Jbeta primers characterized the PCR. Sequenced by immunoSEQ multiplex PCR; TCRdb stores in-frame clones only, minus some. This table holds fewer than 65,000 clones, roughly 80% found once. The sample was PBMCs. The receptors come from a man in his thirties or forties in good health and CMV-seronegative.

The V and J genes are TRBV6-5 and TRBJ2-3; 10 bases line up with TRBD2. CDR3 size: 14 residues. The V segment lost 6 bases and the J segment 6 bases; nucleotides outside the gene matches: 6. The germline gives CDR1 MNHEY, CDR2 SVGAGI. CDR3 bases: TGTGCCAGCAGGAGACTAGCGGGCGCGGATACGCAGTATTTT. Its protein product is CASRRLAGADTQYF.

V usage is TRBV6-5 and J usage is TRBJ2-7; D is possibly TRBD1 (5 bases). The germline CDR1 and CDR2 sequences are MNHEY and SVGAGI. CDR3 length: 15 residues. V was shortened by 2 bases and J by 2 bases, with 13 bases between the two germline ends. CDR3 DNA: TGTGCCAGCAGTTACAGCTTAACAGGTACCTACGAGCAGTACTTC. The encoded protein is CASSYSLTGTYEQYF.